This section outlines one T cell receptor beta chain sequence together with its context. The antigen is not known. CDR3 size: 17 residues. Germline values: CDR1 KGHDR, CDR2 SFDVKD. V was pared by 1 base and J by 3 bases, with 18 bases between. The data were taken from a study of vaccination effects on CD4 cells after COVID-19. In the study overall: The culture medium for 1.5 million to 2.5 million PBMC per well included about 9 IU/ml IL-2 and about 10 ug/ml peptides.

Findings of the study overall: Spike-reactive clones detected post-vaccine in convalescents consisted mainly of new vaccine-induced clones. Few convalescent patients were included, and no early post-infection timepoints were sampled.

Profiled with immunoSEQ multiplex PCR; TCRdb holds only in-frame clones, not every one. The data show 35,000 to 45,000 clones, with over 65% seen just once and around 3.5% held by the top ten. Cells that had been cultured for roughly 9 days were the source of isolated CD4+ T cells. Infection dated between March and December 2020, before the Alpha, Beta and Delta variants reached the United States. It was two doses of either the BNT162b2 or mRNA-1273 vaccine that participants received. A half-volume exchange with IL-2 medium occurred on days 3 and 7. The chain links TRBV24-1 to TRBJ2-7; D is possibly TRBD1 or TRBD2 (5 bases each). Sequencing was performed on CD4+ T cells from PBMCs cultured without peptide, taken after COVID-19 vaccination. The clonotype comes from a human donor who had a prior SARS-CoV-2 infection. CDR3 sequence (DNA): TGTGCCACCAGTGATTTCTTCCGGGACGAGTTTCTCTACGAGCAGTACTTC. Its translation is CATSDFFRDEFLYEQYF.